Described below is a single T cell receptor beta chain sequence and its context. Its antigen is not identified. This entry belongs to a study of cytomegalovirus exposure and HLA in healthy donors. Study in general: Caucasian-associated ancestry cluster membership applied to under 85% of under 450 genotyped donors. General study findings and limits: In vitro work confirmed that a few CMV-associated chains recognize CMV antigens. A reported reduction in N-insertions relative to the roughly 670-donor mean was seen in an Asian-associated ancestry cluster in a later analysis.

This PCR relied on a set of 60 Vbeta primers and 13 Jbeta primers. TCRdb's table, derived via immunoSEQ multiplex PCR, lists solely in-frame clones and lacks some. The sample includes fewer than 95,000 clones, under 80% of them seen just once. The specimen sequenced was PBMCs. The sequence came from a woman under 40 in good health and CMV-seronegative.

The CDR3 nucleotides read TGTGCCAGCAGCTTAACTAGCGGGGGCCCTGTGGAGACCCAGTACTTC. Translation gives CASSLTSGGPVETQYF. This chain links TRBV7-6 with TRBJ2-5, with 11 nucleotides matching TRBD2. Germline V gene sequence: CDR1 SGHVS, CDR2 FNYEAQ. This CDR3 has 16 residues. V was pared by 2 bases and J by 5 bases, with 7 bases of the junction left unmatched. Looking up the rest from reference TRBV7-6 and TRBJ2-5 gives the full variable domain: GAGVSQSPRYKVTKRGQDVALRCDPISGHVSLYWYRQALGQGPEFLTYFNYEAQQDKSGLPNDRFSAERPEGSISTLTIQRTEQRDSAMYRCASSLTSGGPVETQYFGPGTRLLVL.